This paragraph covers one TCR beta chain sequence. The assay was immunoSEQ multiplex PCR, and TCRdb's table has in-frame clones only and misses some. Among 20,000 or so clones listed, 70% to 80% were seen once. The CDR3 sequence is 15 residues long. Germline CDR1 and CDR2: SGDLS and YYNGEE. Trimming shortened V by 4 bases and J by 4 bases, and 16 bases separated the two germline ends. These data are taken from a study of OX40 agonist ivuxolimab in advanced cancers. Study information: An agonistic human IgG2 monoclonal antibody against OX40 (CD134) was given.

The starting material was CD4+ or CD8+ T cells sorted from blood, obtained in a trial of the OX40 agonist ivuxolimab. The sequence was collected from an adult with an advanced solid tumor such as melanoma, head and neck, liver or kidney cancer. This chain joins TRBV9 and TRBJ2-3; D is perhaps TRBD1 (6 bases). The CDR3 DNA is TGTGCCAGCAGCCCAACAGGGTACGCGGCAGATACGCAGTATTTT. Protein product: CASSPTGYAADTQYF.